A selection of T cell receptor beta chains follows, all from one sample in a study of T cell responses to AZD1222 COVID-19 vaccine. Sequenced by immunoSEQ multiplex PCR; TCRdb stores in-frame clones only, minus some. The sample consists of around 150,000 clones, almost 95% of them appearing once. The sample consisted of peripheral blood, taken on day 0 of AZD1222 vaccination. The receptors shown here come from an adult in good health. The CDR3 runs from the conserved cysteine through the conserved F or W. The order of the fields is V gene, J gene, D gene, CDR3 DNA, CDR3 protein. The D gene is left open where the match is weak.

>TRBV3-1/TRBV3-2|TRBJ2-2|NA
TGTGCCAGCAGTCAAGGTGGGATAGCGCGGACCGGGGAGCTGTTTTTT
CASSQGGIARTGELFF
>TRBV11-2|TRBJ2-1|TRBD2
TGTGCCAGCAGCTTAGCTAGCGGGGGCTCCTTTTGGGAGCAGTTCTTC
CASSLASGGSFWEQFF
>TRBV2|TRBJ2-1|NA
TGTGCCAGCAGTGCCCAGGGAGAGCAGTTCTTC
CASSAQGEQFF
>TRBV11-2|TRBJ2-1|NA
TGTGCCAGCAGCTTAGGAGGACAGCACTACAATGAGCAGTTCTTC
CASSLGGQHYNEQFF
>TRBV7-3|TRBJ2-5|NA
TGTGCCAGCAGCTTAATGACAGCAGAGACCCAGTACTTC
CASSLMTAETQYF
>TRBV6-1|TRBJ1-6|NA
TGTGCCAGCAGTGAATACGGGGGGACATCACCCCTCCACTTT
CASSEYGGTSPLHF
>TRBV6-5|TRBJ2-7|TRBD1
TGTGCCAGCAGTCGTACCGGGACAGGGTGGTACGAGCAGTACTTC
CASSRTGTGWYEQYF
>TRBV27|TRBJ1-5|TRBD1
TGTGCCAGCAGTCCCTCGGGACAGCAAAATCAGCCCCAGCATTTT
CASSPSGQQNQPQHF
>TRBV7-2|TRBJ1-6|NA
TGTGCCAGCAGCTTAGCGCGCGGAAGGGAACCCCTCCACTTT
CASSLARGREPLHF
>TRBV10-3|TRBJ2-7|TRBD2
TGTGCCATCAGTGTGACTAGCGGGAGTGGCTACGAGCAGTACTTC
CAISVTSGSGYEQYF
>TRBV5-1|TRBJ1-2|TRBD1
TGCGCCAGCAGCGTTGGGACAGTCAACTATGGCTACACCTTC
CASSVGTVNYGYTF
>TRBV11-3|TRBJ2-1|NA
TGTGCCAGCAGCGACCCGTGGAGCGGGTCCAATGAGCAGTTCTTC
CASSDPWSGSNEQFF
>TRBV27|TRBJ2-3|TRBD2
TGTGCCAGCAGCGCCTTGGGGCGGGGGGCCCTAAATACGCAGTATTTT
CASSALGRGALNTQYF
>TRBV6-5|TRBJ2-2|NA
TGTGCCACCCACAGGCAACTAACCGGGGAGCTGTTTTTT
CATHRQLTGELFF
>TRBV12-5|TRBJ2-7|NA
TGTGCTAGTGGTAAGCCCTACGAGCAGTACTTC
CASGKPYEQYF
>TRBV7-2|TRBJ2-5|NA
TGTGCCAGCAGCTTGTCTTCTAGCGCCCAAGAGACCCAGTACTTC
CASSLSSSAQETQYF
>TRBV6-5|TRBJ1-1|NA
TGTGCCAGCAGTTACTCGCGGGGCTCTGAAGCTTTCTTT
CASSYSRGSEAFF
>TRBV5-1|TRBJ1-5|NA
TGCGCCAGCAGCTTGGACTGGATCAATCAGCCCCAGCATTTT
CASSLDWINQPQHF
>TRBV15|TRBJ1-1|NA
TGTGCCACCTCGATAGGCACTGAAGCTTTCTTT
CATSIGTEAFF
>TRBV7-2|TRBJ1-4|NA
TGTGCCAGCAGCCCCGGTCCGCAAGATGGTAAAGAAAAACTGTTTTTT
CASSPGPQDGKEKLFF
>TRBV18|TRBJ2-5|NA
TGTGCCAGCCAGACAGGTCGCCAAGAGACCCAGTACTTC
CASQTGRQETQYF
>TRBV18|TRBJ1-5|NA
TGTGCCAGCTCACCTACGCGGGGCAATCAGCCCCAGCATTTT
CASSPTRGNQPQHF
>TRBV5-3|TRBJ2-1|NA
TGTGCCAGAAGCTTTCAAGGGGGCGCGGGGCGTCAGTTCTTC
CARSFQGGAGRQFF
>TRBV19|TRBJ1-4|NA
TGTGCCAGTAGATCGGGGGGTGAAAAACTGTTTTTT
CASRSGGEKLFF
>TRBV7-3|TRBJ2-7|NA
TGTGCCAGCAGCCTAACCTACGAGCAGTACTTC
CASSLTYEQYF
>TRBV27|TRBJ2-2|TRBD2
TGTGCCAGCACCACCTTCTGGACTAGCGGGGATCAGCGAGTTACCGGGGAGCTGTTTTTT
CASTTFWTSGDQRVTGELFF
>TRBV19|TRBJ1-4|TRBD1
TGTGCCAGTAGTATAGGTGGGACAGACAATGAAAAACTGTTTTTT
CASSIGGTDNEKLFF
>TRBV19|TRBJ2-3|NA
TGTGCCAGTAGTACCTCCGATTCAGATACGCAGTATTTT
CASSTSDSDTQYF